Listed below are T cell receptor beta chains from one sample, sequenced in a study of shared clonotypes between healthy human individuals. The protocol was immunoSEQ multiplex PCR, while the TCRdb copy is restricted to in-frame clones and leaves out a portion. This sample has about 600,000 clones, with roughly 98% found just once. Sample: naive CD8+ T cells sorted from blood. All receptors come from a man in his thirties or forties in good health. The CDR3 runs from the conserved cysteine through the conserved F or W. Each record gives: J gene, V gene, D gene, clone size, CDR3 protein, CDR3 DNA. D genes are given only for firm matches. Size is omitted from some rows. Given values are once, few, many or a class for expanded clones.

j_gene: TRBJ2-7; v_gene: TRBV28; d_gene: -; abundance: -; CDR3aa: CASSSGTGVTYEQYF; CDR3nt: TGTGCCAGCAGTTCCGGGACTGGAGTAACCTACGAGCAGTACTTC
j_gene: TRBJ2-1; v_gene: TRBV10-3; d_gene: TRBD1; abundance: -; CDR3aa: CAISGRQGRDNEQFF; CDR3nt: TGTGCCATCAGCGGGCGACAGGGTAGGGACAATGAGCAGTTCTTC
j_gene: TRBJ2-7; v_gene: TRBV7-9; d_gene: -; abundance: -; CDR3aa: CASSLFGSSYEQYF; CDR3nt: TGTGCCAGCAGCTTGTTCGGGAGTTCCTACGAGCAGTACTTC
j_gene: TRBJ1-1; v_gene: TRBV10-3; d_gene: -; abundance: -; CDR3aa: CAISEQWEAFF; CDR3nt: TGTGCCATCAGTGAGCAATGGGAAGCTTTCTTT
j_gene: TRBJ2-5; v_gene: TRBV7-9; d_gene: TRBD2; abundance: -; CDR3aa: CASSQLAGGPIQETQYF; CDR3nt: TGTGCCAGCAGCCAGCTAGCGGGAGGGCCGATTCAAGAGACCCAGTACTTC
j_gene: TRBJ2-1; v_gene: TRBV7-9; d_gene: TRBD2; abundance: -; CDR3aa: CASSRGVAGGSSSYNEQFF; CDR3nt: TGTGCCAGCAGCCGAGGGGTAGCGGGAGGCAGCAGCTCCTACAATGAGCAGTTCTTC
j_gene: TRBJ2-7; v_gene: TRBV2; d_gene: TRBD1; abundance: -; CDR3aa: CASSGQGDIYEQYF; CDR3nt: TGTGCCAGCAGTGGGCAGGGGGATATCTACGAGCAGTACTTC
j_gene: TRBJ2-1; v_gene: TRBV7-7; d_gene: -; abundance: -; CDR3aa: CASSLEGRPNEQFF; CDR3nt: TGTGCCAGCAGCTTAGAAGGACGCCCTAATGAGCAGTTCTTC
j_gene: TRBJ2-3; v_gene: TRBV7-9; d_gene: -; abundance: -; CDR3aa: CASRWRDTDTQYF; CDR3nt: TGTGCCAGCAGGTGGAGAGACACAGATACGCAGTATTTT
j_gene: TRBJ2-3; v_gene: TRBV13; d_gene: TRBD2; abundance: -; CDR3aa: CASSSPGLAGWADTQYF; CDR3nt: TGTGCCAGCAGCTCGCCGGGACTAGCGGGATGGGCAGATACGCAGTATTTT
j_gene: TRBJ2-1; v_gene: TRBV11-2; d_gene: TRBD1; abundance: -; CDR3aa: CASSLGRDRATNEQFF; CDR3nt: TGTGCCAGCAGCCTCGGGCGGGACAGGGCGACGAATGAGCAGTTCTTC
j_gene: TRBJ2-1; v_gene: TRBV18; d_gene: -; abundance: -; CDR3aa: CASSPPITSRDGSLSGEQFF; CDR3nt: TGTGCCAGCTCACCACCTATTACTTCCAGGGACGGATCCTTATCGGGCGAGCAGTTCTTC
j_gene: TRBJ2-7; v_gene: TRBV29-1; d_gene: -; abundance: -; CDR3aa: CSVESQTAYEQYF; CDR3nt: TGCAGCGTTGAGTCCCAGACGGCCTACGAGCAGTACTTC
j_gene: TRBJ2-7; v_gene: TRBV5-4; d_gene: -; abundance: -; CDR3aa: CASSLDYSSYEQYF; CDR3nt: TGTGCCAGCAGCTTGGACTACAGTTCCTACGAGCAGTACTTC
j_gene: TRBJ2-1; v_gene: TRBV4-1; d_gene: TRBD2; abundance: -; CDR3aa: CASSQISGRASDEQFF; CDR3nt: TGCGCCAGCAGCCAAATTAGCGGGAGGGCCTCCGATGAGCAGTTCTTC
j_gene: TRBJ2-1; v_gene: TRBV28; d_gene: TRBD2; abundance: -; CDR3aa: CASSSLAAYNEQFF; CDR3nt: TGTGCCAGCAGTTCCCTAGCGGCCTACAATGAGCAGTTCTTC
j_gene: TRBJ1-2; v_gene: TRBV6-6; d_gene: TRBD1; abundance: once; CDR3aa: CASSAGQGKDGYTF; CDR3nt: TGTGCCAGCAGTGCGGGACAGGGAAAGGATGGCTACACCTTC
j_gene: TRBJ2-7; v_gene: TRBV6-1; d_gene: -; abundance: once; CDR3aa: CASSEISDSSYEQYF; CDR3nt: TGTGCCAGCAGTGAAATTAGTGACAGCTCCTACGAGCAGTACTTC
j_gene: TRBJ2-3; v_gene: TRBV29-1; d_gene: TRBD2; abundance: -; CDR3aa: CSVVLAGDPTDTQYF; CDR3nt: TGCAGCGTTGTATTAGCGGGAGACCCCACAGATACGCAGTATTTT
j_gene: TRBJ2-7; v_gene: TRBV7-9; d_gene: -; abundance: -; CDR3aa: CASSLSGEIREQYF; CDR3nt: TGTGCCAGCAGCTTATCAGGGGAGATACGCGAGCAGTACTTC
j_gene: TRBJ2-4; v_gene: TRBV19; d_gene: TRBD1; abundance: -; CDR3aa: CASSIPGTAKNIQYF; CDR3nt: TGTGCCAGTAGTATTCCCGGGACAGCTAAAAACATTCAGTACTTC
j_gene: TRBJ2-7; v_gene: TRBV7-9; d_gene: -; abundance: -; CDR3aa: CASSLARGVGEQYF; CDR3nt: TGTGCCAGCAGCTTAGCCAGGGGGGTCGGCGAGCAGTACTTC
j_gene: TRBJ2-2; v_gene: TRBV30; d_gene: -; abundance: -; CDR3aa: CAWDGPGELFF; CDR3nt: TGTGCCTGGGATGGGCCCGGGGAGCTGTTTTTT
j_gene: TRBJ2-3; v_gene: TRBV6-6; d_gene: -; abundance: -; CDR3aa: CASSYLDLTITDTQYF; CDR3nt: TGTGCCAGCAGTTACCTCGACCTGACCATCACAGATACGCAGTATTTT
j_gene: TRBJ2-7; v_gene: TRBV7-8; d_gene: TRBD1; abundance: once; CDR3aa: CASSLRFHPGTGAYEQYF; CDR3nt: TGTGCCAGCAGCTTACGGTTTCACCCCGGGACAGGGGCCTACGAGCAGTACTTC
j_gene: TRBJ2-1; v_gene: TRBV29-1; d_gene: -; abundance: -; CDR3aa: CSVVGDEQFF; CDR3nt: TGCAGCGTCGTCGGGGATGAGCAGTTCTTC
j_gene: TRBJ2-3; v_gene: TRBV28; d_gene: TRBD2; abundance: -; CDR3aa: CASSVPRLAPVLSTDTQYF; CDR3nt: TGTGCCAGCAGCGTCCCCCGACTAGCTCCCGTACTTAGCACAGATACGCAGTATTTT
j_gene: TRBJ2-7; v_gene: TRBV27; d_gene: TRBD1; abundance: -; CDR3aa: CASSPYAGTGYEQYF; CDR3nt: TGTGCCAGCAGTCCCTACGCCGGGACAGGGTACGAGCAGTACTTC
j_gene: TRBJ2-2; v_gene: TRBV4-2; d_gene: TRBD1; abundance: -; CDR3aa: CASSGSGQGDPNTGELFF; CDR3nt: TGTGCCAGCAGCGGCTCGGGACAGGGAGACCCGAACACCGGGGAGCTGTTTTTT
j_gene: TRBJ2-7; v_gene: TRBV29-1; d_gene: -; abundance: -; CDR3aa: CSVLKGNEQYF; CDR3nt: TGCAGCGTTTTAAAGGGGAACGAGCAGTACTTC
j_gene: TRBJ2-7; v_gene: TRBV28; d_gene: TRBD1; abundance: -; CDR3aa: CASSGTVISYEQYF; CDR3nt: TGTGCCAGCAGCGGGACAGTAATTTCCTACGAGCAGTACTTC
j_gene: TRBJ2-7; v_gene: TRBV2; d_gene: -; abundance: -; CDR3aa: CASTAEYF; CDR3nt: TGTGCCAGCACCGCCGAGTACTTC
j_gene: TRBJ2-7; v_gene: TRBV30; d_gene: -; abundance: -; CDR3aa: CAWGRDTHYEQYF; CDR3nt: TGTGCCTGGGGTAGGGACACCCACTACGAGCAGTACTTC
j_gene: TRBJ2-1; v_gene: TRBV27; d_gene: TRBD2; abundance: -; CDR3aa: CASRSGASSYNEQFF; CDR3nt: TGTGCCAGCAGGAGCGGGGCTAGCTCCTACAATGAGCAGTTCTTC
j_gene: TRBJ2-7; v_gene: TRBV5-5; d_gene: TRBD2; abundance: -; CDR3aa: CASSRNSGASSYEQYF; CDR3nt: TGTGCCAGCAGCCGTAATAGCGGGGCGAGCTCCTACGAGCAGTACTTC
j_gene: TRBJ2-5; v_gene: TRBV9; d_gene: TRBD1; abundance: -; CDR3aa: CASSAGTGGILETQYF; CDR3nt: TGTGCCAGCAGCGCCGGGACAGGGGGGATTTTAGAGACCCAGTACTTC
j_gene: TRBJ1-4; v_gene: TRBV27; d_gene: -; abundance: -; CDR3aa: CASSTGTSNEKLFF; CDR3nt: TGTGCCAGCAGCACCGGGACGTCTAATGAAAAACTGTTTTTT
j_gene: TRBJ1-2; v_gene: TRBV11-2; d_gene: -; abundance: -; CDR3aa: CASSFEGRPTYGYTF; CDR3nt: TGTGCCAGCAGCTTTGAGGGCAGACCAACCTATGGCTACACCTTC
j_gene: TRBJ1-2; v_gene: TRBV5-4; d_gene: -; abundance: -; CDR3aa: CASSKQEAILFGYTF; CDR3nt: TGTGCCAGCAGCAAACAGGAGGCGATCCTCTTTGGCTACACCTTC
j_gene: TRBJ1-2; v_gene: TRBV4-1; d_gene: TRBD1; abundance: -; CDR3aa: CASSQSPFGQVGVYGYTF; CDR3nt: TGCGCCAGCAGCCAAAGCCCTTTCGGACAGGTGGGCGTCTATGGCTACACCTTC
j_gene: TRBJ2-1; v_gene: TRBV29-1; d_gene: -; abundance: -; CDR3aa: CSVEDHQDVNEQFF; CDR3nt: TGCAGCGTTGAAGATCATCAGGATGTGAATGAGCAGTTCTTC
j_gene: TRBJ2-7; v_gene: TRBV5-1; d_gene: -; abundance: few; CDR3aa: CASSLVSGTSYEQYF; CDR3nt: TGCGCCAGCAGCTTGGTCTCCGGGACCTCCTACGAGCAGTACTTC
j_gene: TRBJ2-7; v_gene: TRBV9; d_gene: TRBD2; abundance: -; CDR3aa: CASSSRDYSYEQYF; CDR3nt: TGTGCCAGCAGCTCCCGGGACTACTCCTACGAGCAGTACTTC
j_gene: TRBJ2-7; v_gene: TRBV2; d_gene: TRBD1; abundance: -; CDR3aa: CASRDGQGYWGEQYF; CDR3nt: TGTGCCAGCAGGGATGGACAGGGCTATTGGGGGGAGCAGTACTTC
j_gene: TRBJ2-1; v_gene: TRBV7-6; d_gene: -; abundance: -; CDR3aa: CASSPPTGSNDNEQFF; CDR3nt: TGTGCCAGCAGCCCCCCAACGGGATCCAATGATAATGAGCAGTTCTTC
j_gene: TRBJ2-1; v_gene: TRBV4-1; d_gene: TRBD2; abundance: -; CDR3aa: CASSPQLAGSSYNEQFF; CDR3nt: TGCGCCAGCAGCCCCCAATTAGCGGGGAGCTCCTACAATGAGCAGTTCTTC
j_gene: TRBJ2-1; v_gene: TRBV18; d_gene: -; abundance: -; CDR3aa: CASSQTLIGQRHYNEQFF; CDR3nt: TGTGCCAGCTCGCAGACATTAATAGGTCAGCGGCACTACAATGAGCAGTTCTTC
j_gene: TRBJ2-7; v_gene: TRBV6-1; d_gene: -; abundance: -; CDR3aa: CASSGEGAVGSYEQYF; CDR3nt: TGTGCCAGCAGTGGGGAGGGGGCGGTGGGGTCCTACGAGCAGTACTTC
j_gene: TRBJ2-3; v_gene: TRBV7-2; d_gene: -; abundance: -; CDR3aa: CASSPGSLGDTQYF; CDR3nt: TGTGCCAGCAGCCCCGGGAGCTTAGGCGATACGCAGTATTTT
j_gene: TRBJ1-4; v_gene: TRBV30; d_gene: TRBD1; abundance: few; CDR3aa: CAWSVGTGNDGRKLFF; CDR3nt: TGTGCCTGGAGTGTAGGGACAGGTAACGACGGCCGAAAACTGTTTTTT
j_gene: TRBJ2-1; v_gene: TRBV10-1; d_gene: -; abundance: -; CDR3aa: CASSGDGTSTYNEQFF; CDR3nt: TGCGCCAGCAGTGGGGATGGCACGAGCACCTACAATGAGCAGTTCTTC